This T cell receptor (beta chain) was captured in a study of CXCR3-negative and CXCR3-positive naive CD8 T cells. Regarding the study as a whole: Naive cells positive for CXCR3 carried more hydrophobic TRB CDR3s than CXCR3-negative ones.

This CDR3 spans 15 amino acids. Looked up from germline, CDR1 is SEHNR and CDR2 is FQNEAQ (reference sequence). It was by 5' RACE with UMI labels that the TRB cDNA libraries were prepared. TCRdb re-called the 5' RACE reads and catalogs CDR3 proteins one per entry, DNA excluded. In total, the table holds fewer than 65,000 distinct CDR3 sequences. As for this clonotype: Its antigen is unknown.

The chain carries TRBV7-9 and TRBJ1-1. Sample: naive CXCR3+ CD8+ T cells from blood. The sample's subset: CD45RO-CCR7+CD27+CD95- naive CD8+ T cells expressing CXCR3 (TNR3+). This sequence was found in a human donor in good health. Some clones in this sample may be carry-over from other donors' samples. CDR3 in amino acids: CASSFSVGLNTEAFF.